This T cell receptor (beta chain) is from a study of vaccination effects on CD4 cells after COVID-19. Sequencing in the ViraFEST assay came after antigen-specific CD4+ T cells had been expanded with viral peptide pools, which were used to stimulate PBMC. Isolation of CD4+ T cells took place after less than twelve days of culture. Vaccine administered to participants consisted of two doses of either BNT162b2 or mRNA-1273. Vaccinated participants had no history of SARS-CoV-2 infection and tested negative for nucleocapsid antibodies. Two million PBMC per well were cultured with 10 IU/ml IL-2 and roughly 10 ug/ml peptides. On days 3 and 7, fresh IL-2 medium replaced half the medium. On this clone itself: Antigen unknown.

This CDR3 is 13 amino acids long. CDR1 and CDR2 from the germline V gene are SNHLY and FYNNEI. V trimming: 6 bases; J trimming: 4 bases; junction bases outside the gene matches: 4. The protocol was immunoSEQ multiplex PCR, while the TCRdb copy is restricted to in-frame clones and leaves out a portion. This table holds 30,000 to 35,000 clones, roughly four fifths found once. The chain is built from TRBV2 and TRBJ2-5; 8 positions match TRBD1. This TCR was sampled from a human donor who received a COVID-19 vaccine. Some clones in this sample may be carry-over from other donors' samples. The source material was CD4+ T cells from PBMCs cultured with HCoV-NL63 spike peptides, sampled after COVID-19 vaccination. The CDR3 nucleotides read TGTGCCAGCAGAGCCGACAGGGGAGAGACCCAGTACTTC. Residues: CASRADRGETQYF.